These 26 T cell receptor beta chains came from one sample sequenced in a study of cytomegalovirus exposure and HLA in healthy donors. PCR involved 60 Vbeta and 13 Jbeta primers. Repertoires were generated with immunoSEQ multiplex PCR, while TCRdb's copy carries only in-frame clones and drops some. Of 200,000 to 250,000 clones in the sample, approximately 70% were seen once. The sequencing input was PBMCs. These receptors all come from a woman under 40 in good health and CMV-seronegative.

V and J are TRBV7-8 and TRBJ2-4, with 11 bases identical to TRBD2. There are 18 residues in the CDR3. The J segment lost 0 bases and the V segment lost 5 bases, leaving 9 bases of the junction unmatched. The germline CDR1 and CDR2 sequences are SGHVS and FQNEAQ. In nucleotides, the CDR3 is TGTGCCAGCAGCGCGACTAGCGGGGTTGACGAAGCCAAAAACATTCAGTACTTC. Translation: CASSATSGVDEAKNIQYF.

J is TRBJ2-5 and V is TRBV5-6; TRBD2 might be the D (5 bases). Trimming took 3 bases from V and 3 from J, leaving 12 bases between them. The CDR3 loop spans 14 amino acids. Germline V gene data show CDR1 as SGHDT and CDR2 as YYEEEE. The CDR3 bases are TGTGCCAGCAGCTGGACTGTGCGGAAAGAGACCCAGTACTTC. Translation gives CASSWTVRKETQYF. Full variable domain (outside the CDR3, taken from reference TRBV5-6 and TRBJ2-5): DAGVTQSPTHLIKTRGQQVTLRCSPKSGHDTVSWYQQALGQGPQFIFQYYEEEERQRGNFPDRFSGHQFPNYSSELNVNALLLGDSALYLCASSWTVRKETQYFGPGTRLLVL.

The CDR3 loop is CASRGGPGGYTF. The CDR3 DNA reads TGTGCCAGCAGGGGGGGACCGGGAGGCTACACCTTC. The rearrangement links TRBV6-1 to TRBJ1-2; a possible D gene is TRBD1 (5 bases). The CDR3 is 12 amino acids. Trimming took 6 bases from V and 8 from J, leaving 13 bases between them. Germline values: CDR1 MNHNS, CDR2 SASEGT.

The chain employs TRBV5-1 and TRBJ2-1; 8 bases line up with TRBD1. Trimming at V came to 0 bases and at J to 1 base, leaving 3 bases not matched to a gene. The CDR3 is made up of 16 amino acids. CDR1 is SGHRS, CDR2 YFSETQ, per germline. CDR3 in amino acids: CASSLVDRGSYNEQFF. As DNA, the CDR3 is TGCGCCAGCAGCTTGGTTGACAGGGGATCCTACAATGAGCAGTTCTTC.

Details on this clone: At one end the junction does not follow the germline gene, possibly because of a read error. The chain recombines TRBV7-9 with TRBJ1-1; tentative D call: TRBD1 (5 bases). The CDR3 extends over 13 amino acids. Germline values: CDR1 SEHNR, CDR2 FQNEAQ (reference sequence). The DNA of the CDR3 is TGTTCCAGCAGCCCCACCTGGGAGGACAAAGCTTTCTTT. Its protein is CSSSPTWEDKAFF.

A word on this clone: Mismatch with germline at one junction end may stem from a read error. The chain uses TRBV7-9 and TRBJ2-7; 9 bases align to TRBD2. The CDR3 consists of 15 residues. Germline CDR1 reads SEHNR; CDR2 reads FQNEAQ (reference sequence). The CDR3 nucleotides are TGTTCCAGCAGCCCGGGGGCTAGCGGGACCTACGAGCAGTACTTC. Its protein is CSSSPGASGTYEQYF.

V is TRBV7-4 and J is TRBJ2-7; 10 bases line up with TRBD2. The CDR3 sequence is 15 residues long. The germline V gene encodes CDR1 SGHVT and CDR2 SQSDAQ. Trimming at V came to 2 bases and at J to 6 bases, leaving 7 bases not matched to a gene. The CDR3 DNA reads as TGTGCCAGCAGCTTACCCCTAGCGGGAGTCATCGAGCAGTACTTC. Translation gives CASSLPLAGVIEQYF.

This clone was counted a few times. The chain links TRBV11-2 to TRBJ1-5; 9 bases align to TRBD1. Unmatched junction bases numbered 8, after V lost 2 bases and J lost 6 bases. Germline values: CDR1 SGHAT, CDR2 FQNNGV. CDR3 length equals 16 residues. CDR3 DNA sequence: TGTGCCAGCAGCTTAAGCGGGGACAGGGAGGGTCAGCCCCAGCATTTT. It translates to CASSLSGDREGQPQHF.

This clone appeared once. The CDR3 protein is CASSQVQGQGAWEQYF. In nucleotides, the CDR3 is TGTGCCAGCAGCCAAGTGCAGGGACAGGGGGCATGGGAGCAGTACTTC. The chain uses TRBV14 and TRBJ2-7, with 12 bases identical to TRBD1. CDR1 and CDR2 from the germline V gene are SGHDN and FVKESK. Unmatched junction bases numbered 8, after V lost 1 base and J lost 7 bases. This CDR3 is built from 16 residues.

The gene calls are TRBV10-2 and TRBJ2-3, with 10 nucleotides matching TRBD2. V gave up 7 bases and J gave up 5 bases; unmatched junction bases: 6. Germline V CDR1 and CDR2: WSHSY, SAAADI. This CDR3 region has 14 residues. DNA of the CDR3: TGCGCCAGCAAAGAGCGGGGGGGGTTAGATACGCAGTATTTT. This sequence encodes CASKERGGLDTQYF.

This rearrangement joins TRBV21-1 to TRBJ1-2. TRBV21-1 is recorded as a pseudogene. The CDR3 runs 15 residues. The CDR3: CASSKCGAAAYGYTF. The CDR3 DNA follows: TGTGCCAGCAGCAAATGCGGGGCCGCCGCCTATGGCTACACCTTC.

The chain couples TRBV7-8 to TRBJ2-1; TRBD2 matches 9 bases. CDR1 is SGHVS and CDR2 is FQNEAQ in the germline V gene. Trimming cost V 7 bases and J 6 bases; bases outside gene matches: 13. This CDR3 is built from 16 residues. This chain's CDR3 is CASTSKGGRAGNEQFF. The CDR3 nucleotides read TGTGCCAGCACCTCGAAGGGCGGGAGGGCGGGCAATGAGCAGTTCTTC.

This sequence joins TRBV7-9 and TRBJ2-2; TRBD2 might be the D (5 bases). This CDR3 is built from 15 residues. With 5 bases removed from V and 4 bases from J, the gap between germline ends came to 14 bases. Germline CDR1 is SEHNR and CDR2 is FQNEAQ (reference sequence). The CDR3 loop is CASSPTSPGTGELFF. Written as DNA, the CDR3 is TGTGCCAGCAGCCCTACTAGTCCGGGCACCGGGGAGCTGTTTTTT.

This clone was picked up a small number of times. This chain connects TRBV19 to TRBJ1-1; D might be TRBD1 (6 bases). The CDR3 sequence is 14 residues long. The germline gives CDR1 LNHDA, CDR2 SQIVND (reference sequence). Deletions cut 5 bases from V and 0 bases from J, with 10 bases between. CDR3 coding DNA: TGTGCCAGTAGTCCGGGACACTTGAACACTGAAGCTTTCTTT. Its protein is CASSPGHLNTEAFF.

The J gene is TRBJ2-1, the V gene TRBV13; no definite D call. This CDR3 spans 12 amino acids. Per germline, CDR1 PRHDT and CDR2 FYEKMQ (reference sequence). The V end was cut by 5 bases, the J end by 8 bases, with 10 bases between. CDR3 DNA sequence: TGTGCCAGCAGCAATAAACAATATGAGCAGTTCTTC. This encodes CASSNKQYEQFF.

The rearrangement uses TRBV4-1 and TRBJ2-3, with D possibly TRBD2 on 6 matching bases. Trimming left V 4 bases short and J 4 bases short, with 18 bases between. Germline V gene sequence: CDR1 MGHRA, CDR2 YSYEKL. CDR3 length: 16 amino acids. The CDR3 nucleotides read TGCGCCAGCAGCCCTCGGGACTTGCGGGTGCCAGATACGCAGTATTTT. As protein: CASSPRDLRVPDTQYF.

The rearrangement uses TRBV11-2 and TRBJ2-2, with no clear D. The V end lost 0 bases, the J end lost 6 bases, and 8 bases lay between the germline ends. This CDR3 contains 14 residues. CDR1 is SGHAT and CDR2 is FQNNGV in the germline V gene. As DNA, the CDR3 is TGTGCCAGCAGCTTAGATGGAGTTTCCGGGGAGCTGTTTTTT. Translated: CASSLDGVSGELFF.

This rearrangement joins TRBV5-6 to TRBJ1-4; D is perhaps TRBD1 (5 bases). Trimming took off 4 bases at V and 7 bases at J, with 23 bases between the two ends. Germline CDR1 SGHDT, CDR2 YYEEEE. The length of the CDR3 is 17 residues. CDR3 protein: CASSLTAAGGTSEKLFF. The CDR3 nucleotides read TGTGCCAGCAGCCTAACGGCCGCGGGGGGAACTTCTGAAAAACTGTTTTTT.

This chain links TRBV27 with TRBJ1-3, with TRBD1 matching over 8 bases. Looked up from germline, CDR1 is MNHEY and CDR2 is SMNVEV (reference sequence). This CDR3 spans 15 amino acids. V shed 5 bases and J 4 bases; nucleotides not matched to a gene: 7. This CDR3 reads CASSLTQGVGNTIYF. The CDR3 DNA is TGTGCCAGCAGTCTAACACAGGGGGTAGGAAACACCATATATTTT.

The V and J genes are TRBV9 and TRBJ2-1; D remains unclear. Germline assignment: CDR1 SGDLS and CDR2 YYNGEE. This CDR3 comprises 11 residues. The V gene lost 1 base and the J gene lost 8 bases, with 4 bases spanning the gap. CDR3 sequence (DNA): TGTGCCAGCAGCGTACGGGATGAGCAGTTCTTC. Amino acids: CASSVRDEQFF.

V is TRBV27 and J is TRBJ2-7; D unresolved. The CDR3 runs 12 residues. The germline V gene has CDR1 MNHEY and CDR2 SMNVEV (reference sequence). Trimming stripped 10 bases from V and 5 bases from J, with 15 bases between. The CDR3 DNA is TGTGCCATTCAGACCGGGTTTAACGAGCAGTACTTC. Amino acids: CAIQTGFNEQYF.

On this clone: The identical CDR3 is also encoded by other nucleotide sequences in the sample. The chain links TRBV5-1 to TRBJ2-3; D is possibly TRBD2 (5 bases). This CDR3 has 14 amino acids. Germline V CDR1 and CDR2: SGHRS, YFSETQ. V lost 2 bases, J lost 0 bases, and 7 bases lay in between. DNA for the CDR3: TGCGCCAGCAGCTTTGGACTCAGCACAGATACGCAGTATTTT. Translated: CASSFGLSTDTQYF. Together with reference TRBV5-1 and TRBJ2-3, the CDR3 gives the full variable domain: KAGVTQTPRYLIKTRGQQVTLSCSPISGHRSVSWYQQTPGQGLQFLFEYFSETQRNKGNFPGRFSGRQFSNSRSEMNVSTLELGDSALYLCASSFGLSTDTQYFGPGTRLTVL.

Only a few counts were recorded for this clone. The rearrangement joins TRBV5-1 to TRBJ2-2; tentatively, D is TRBD2 (6 bases). The CDR3 is made up of 15 amino acids. Trimming stripped 1 base from V and 4 bases from J, with 11 bases between. Germline V gene data show CDR1 as SGHRS and CDR2 as YFSETQ. CDR3 protein: CASSLSGESTGELFF. The CDR3 DNA reads TGCGCCAGCAGCTTGTCGGGGGAGAGCACCGGGGAGCTGTTTTTT.

The chain combines TRBV6-1 with TRBJ2-7; a weak D match, TRBD2 (8 bases). Germline V gene lookup returns CDR1 MNHNS and CDR2 SASEGT. Trimming removed 8 bases from V and 5 bases from J, with 19 bases in between. This CDR3 spans 14 amino acids. The CDR3 sequence: CASGGRRQGNEQYF. The CDR3 coding sequence is TGTGCCAGCGGCGGGAGGAGACAGGGCAACGAGCAGTACTTC.

This clone was recorded only once. V and J are TRBV11-3 and TRBJ1-1; a possible D gene is TRBD1 (6 bases). CDR3 length: 14 residues. Germline V CDR1 and CDR2: SGHNT, YENEEA. V was trimmed by 3 bases and J by 6 bases, leaving 14 bases between them. As DNA, the CDR3 is TGTGCCAGCAGCTTCTCGAGTAAGGGGGCTGAAGCTTTCTTT. Amino acid sequence: CASSFSSKGAEAFF.

J is TRBJ1-1 and V is TRBV25-1; no definite D call. Per germline, CDR1 MGHDK and CDR2 SYGVNS. The V end was cut by 6 bases, the J end by 0 bases, with 8 bases between. This CDR3 contains 13 residues. The CDR3, as DNA: TGTGCCAGCAGAAGAGATGTGAACACTGAAGCTTTCTTT. This translates into CASRRDVNTEAFF.